These T cell receptor beta chains were read from a single sample in a study of graft-versus-host responses after intestinal transplantation. Produced via immunoSEQ multiplex PCR; TCRdb's table is partial and in-frame only. The data contain about 51,000 clones, 85% to 95% of them singletons. Their recognized antigens are unknown. Sequencing was performed on unstimulated CD8+ T cells sorted from spleen or lymph node cells, taken before transplant. These receptors were obtained from a human donor who was the organ donor for an intestinal transplant. The CDR3 runs from the conserved cysteine through the conserved F or W. A D gene is named only where the DNA matches it firmly. Size is omitted from some rows. Given values are once, few, many or a class for expanded clones.

CDR3 protein	CDR3 DNA	D gene	J gene	clone size	V gene
CASSLPAGTYEQYF	TGTGCCAGCAGCTTACCCGCAGGGACCTACGAGCAGTACTTC	NA	TRBJ2-7	NA	TRBV11-2
CASIRGQGVEQYF	TGTGCCAGCATTCGAGGACAGGGGGTCGAGCAGTACTTC	TRBD1	TRBJ2-7	NA	TRBV2
CASSLVGGGPYEQYF	TGTGCCAGCAGCTTAGTAGGAGGCGGGCCCTACGAGCAGTACTTC	NA	TRBJ2-7	NA	TRBV13
CAISESIQGTYNEQFF	TGTGCCATCAGTGAGTCAATACAGGGTACCTACAATGAGCAGTTCTTC	NA	TRBJ2-1	NA	TRBV10-3
CASRVASYEQYF	TGTGCCAGTAGGGTAGCGAGCTACGAGCAGTACTTC	NA	TRBJ2-7	NA	TRBV6-1
CASSLGTGLHEQYF	TGTGCCAGCAGCTTAGGGACAGGTCTACACGAGCAGTACTTC	TRBD1	TRBJ2-7	NA	TRBV7-2
CASSSRDSSHYGYTF	TGTGCCAGCAGCTCCCGGGACAGCTCACATTATGGCTACACCTTC	TRBD1	TRBJ1-2	NA	TRBV7-2
CASSVGRTPHYGYTF	TGTGCCAGTAGTGTCGGACGGACCCCCCACTATGGCTACACCTTC	NA	TRBJ1-2	NA	TRBV19
CASIPEQGRFTEAFF	TGTGCCAGCATACCAGAACAGGGGAGATTCACTGAAGCTTTCTTT	TRBD1	TRBJ1-1	NA	TRBV14
CASSYSMAGELFF	TGTGCCAGCAGTTACTCGATGGCCGGGGAGCTGTTTTTT	NA	TRBJ2-2	NA	TRBV6-5
CATSRDQGGGQPQHF	TGTGCCACCAGCAGGGACCAGGGAGGAGGGCAGCCCCAGCATTTT	NA	TRBJ1-5	NA	TRBV15
CASSSSGLAGGAEQFF	TGTGCCAGCAGTTCGTCAGGACTAGCGGGGGGCGCCGAGCAGTTCTTC	TRBD2	TRBJ2-1	NA	TRBV28
CASSPRRVEGGIDSPLHF	TGTGCCAGCAGTCCTCGCCGGGTGGAGGGGGGTATCGATTCACCCCTCCACTTT	NA	TRBJ1-6	NA	TRBV28
CASSLPTGTDSNQPQHF	TGTGCCAGCAGCTTACCCACCGGGACCGATAGCAATCAGCCCCAGCATTTT	NA	TRBJ1-5	NA	TRBV7-2
CASSMAGQGGQQFF	TGTGCCAGTAGTATGGCGGGACAGGGGGGTCAGCAGTTCTTC	TRBD1	TRBJ2-1	few	TRBV19
CASSDAGGGYEQYF	TGTGCCAGCAGCGACGCAGGGGGCGGATACGAGCAGTACTTC	TRBD1	TRBJ2-7	NA	TRBV7-9
CASSEGTSGGVSYNEQFF	TGTGCCAGCAGCGAAGGGACTAGCGGGGGGGTCTCCTACAATGAGCAGTTCTTC	TRBD2	TRBJ2-1	NA	TRBV9
CASSLGGDPGELFF	TGTGCCAGCAGTTTAGGAGGGGACCCAGGGGAACTGTTTTTT	NA	TRBJ1-4	NA	TRBV27
CAWRGFLNEQFF	TGTGCCTGGAGGGGGTTTCTCAATGAGCAGTTCTTC	NA	TRBJ2-1	NA	TRBV30
CASSQEVSWTGEETGELFF	TGCGCCAGCAGCCAAGAAGTATCGTGGACAGGGGAGGAAACCGGGGAGCTGTTTTTT	TRBD1	TRBJ2-2	NA	TRBV4-3
CASSVEDSSGYEQYF	TGTGCCAGCAGCGTAGAGGATAGCTCAGGCTACGAGCAGTACTTC	NA	TRBJ2-7	NA	TRBV9
CASSLAGGGVSNEQFF	TGTGCCAGCAGCTTGGCCGGGGGCGGTGTGTCGAATGAGCAGTTCTTC	NA	TRBJ2-1	NA	TRBV5-6
CASRGVNQPQHF	TGTGCCAGCAGAGGTGTCAACCAGCCCCAGCATTTT	NA	TRBJ1-5	NA	TRBV27
CASSLASSGNTIYF	TGTGCCAGCAGCTTAGCCAGCTCTGGAAACACCATATATTTT	NA	TRBJ1-3	NA	TRBV7-2
CASSFLRGETYEQYF	TGTGCCAGCAGCTTTCTGCGGGGGGAAACCTACGAGCAGTACTTC	TRBD2	TRBJ2-7	NA	TRBV11-3
CASSLGGSGELFF	TGTGCCAGCAGCCTAGGGGGTTCCGGGGAGCTGTTTTTT	NA	TRBJ2-2	NA	TRBV7-3
CASSPGSDPKETQYF	TGTGCCAGCAGCCCTGGTTCGGATCCCAAGGAGACCCAGTACTTC	NA	TRBJ2-5	NA	TRBV11-2
CASSQGQGAQGAFF	TGCGCCAGCAGTCAGGGACAGGGGGCGCAAGGGGCTTTCTTT	TRBD1	TRBJ1-1	once	TRBV23-1
CASSPLLQGIIYGYTF	TGTGCCAGCAGTCCACTTCTACAGGGGATCATCTATGGCTACACCTTC	TRBD1	TRBJ1-2	NA	TRBV27
CASSTGRNTEAFF	TGTGCCAGCAGTACGGGCAGGAACACTGAAGCTTTCTTT	NA	TRBJ1-1	NA	TRBV2
CASSPIEIIRGLGYGYTF	TGTGCCAGCAGCCCAATAGAGATTATAAGGGGTCTTGGCTATGGCTACACCTTC	NA	TRBJ1-2	NA	TRBV27
CASSVEGSGYEQYF	TGTGCCAGCAGCGTAGAGGGTTCAGGGTACGAGCAGTACTTC	NA	TRBJ2-7	NA	TRBV9
CASSPRQGLNTEAFF	TGCGCCAGCAGCCCACGACAGGGCCTTAACACTGAAGCTTTCTTT	TRBD1	TRBJ1-1	NA	TRBV4-1
CASSASQGASYEQYF	TGTGCCAGCAGCGCGTCGCAGGGGGCTTCCTACGAGCAGTACTTC	TRBD1	TRBJ2-7	NA	TRBV7-2